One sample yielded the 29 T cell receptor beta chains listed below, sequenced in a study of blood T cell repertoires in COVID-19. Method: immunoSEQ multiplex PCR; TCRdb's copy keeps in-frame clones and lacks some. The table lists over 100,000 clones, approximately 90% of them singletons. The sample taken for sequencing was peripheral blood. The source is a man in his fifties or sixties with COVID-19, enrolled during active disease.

The CDR3 coding sequence is TGTGCCAGCAGCCCTGGACAGGGGGACACTAACTATGGCTACACCTTC. This gives the protein CASSPGQGDTNYGYTF. This chain connects TRBV5-6 to TRBJ1-2, with TRBD1 matching over 10 bases. CDR1 is SGHDT and CDR2 is YYEEEE in the germline V gene. Germline trimming cut 4 bases from V and 0 bases from J; bases unmatched to any gene: 6. The CDR3 contains 16 residues.

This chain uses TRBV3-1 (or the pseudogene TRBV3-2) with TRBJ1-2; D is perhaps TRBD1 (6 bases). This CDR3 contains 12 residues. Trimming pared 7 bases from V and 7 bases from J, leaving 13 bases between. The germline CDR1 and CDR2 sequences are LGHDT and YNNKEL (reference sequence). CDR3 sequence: CASNTGSGGYTF. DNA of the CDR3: TGTGCCAGCAACACAGGGTCAGGTGGCTACACCTTC.

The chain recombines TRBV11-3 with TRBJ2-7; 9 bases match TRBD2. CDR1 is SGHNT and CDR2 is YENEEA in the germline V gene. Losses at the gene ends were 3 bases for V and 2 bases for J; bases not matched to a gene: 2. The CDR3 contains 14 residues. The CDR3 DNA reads TGTGCCAGCAGCTTTAGCGGGGGTCCCTACGAGCAGTACTTC. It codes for CASSFSGGPYEQYF.

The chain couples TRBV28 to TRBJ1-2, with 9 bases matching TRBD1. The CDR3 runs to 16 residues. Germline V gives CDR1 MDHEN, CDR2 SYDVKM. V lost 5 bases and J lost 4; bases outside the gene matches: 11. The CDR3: CASSPITGGSSYGYTF. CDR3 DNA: TGTGCCAGCAGTCCTATTACAGGGGGCAGTAGCTATGGCTACACCTTC.

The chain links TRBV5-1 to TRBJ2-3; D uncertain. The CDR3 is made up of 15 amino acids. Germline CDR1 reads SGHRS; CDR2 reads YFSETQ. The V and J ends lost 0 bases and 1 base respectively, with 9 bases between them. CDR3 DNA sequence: TGCGCCAGCAGCTTGGCAGCGCCCGGCACAGATACGCAGTATTTT. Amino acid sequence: CASSLAAPGTDTQYF. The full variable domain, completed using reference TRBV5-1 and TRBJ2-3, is KAGVTQTPRYLIKTRGQQVTLSCSPISGHRSVSWYQQTPGQGLQFLFEYFSETQRNKGNFPGRFSGRQFSNSRSEMNVSTLELGDSALYLCASSLAAPGTDTQYFGPGTRLTVL.

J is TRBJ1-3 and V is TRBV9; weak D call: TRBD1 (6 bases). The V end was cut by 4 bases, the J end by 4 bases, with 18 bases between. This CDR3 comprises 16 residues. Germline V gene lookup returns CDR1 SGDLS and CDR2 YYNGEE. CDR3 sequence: CASSPSRGAGGNTIYF. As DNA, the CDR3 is TGTGCCAGCAGCCCAAGTCGGGGGGCGGGAGGAAACACCATATATTTT.

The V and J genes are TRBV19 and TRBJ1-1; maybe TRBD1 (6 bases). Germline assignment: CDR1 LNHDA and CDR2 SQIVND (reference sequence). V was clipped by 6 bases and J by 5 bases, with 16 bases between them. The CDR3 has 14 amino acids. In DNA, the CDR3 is TGTGCCAGTAGGGACCTTCAGGGGAGAACTGAAGCTTTCTTT. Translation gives CASRDLQGRTEAFF.

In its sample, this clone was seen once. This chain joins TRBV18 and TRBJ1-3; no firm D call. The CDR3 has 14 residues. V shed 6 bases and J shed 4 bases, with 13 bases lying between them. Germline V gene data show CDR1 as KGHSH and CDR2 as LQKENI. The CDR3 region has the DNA TGTGCCAGCTCTATGTCCCGCGGCGGAAACACCATATATTTT. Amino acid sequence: CASSMSRGGNTIYF.

This CDR3 reads CASSPGGAHKAGANVLTF. The DNA of the CDR3 is TGTGCCAGCAGCCCGGGGGGGGCCCATAAGGCTGGGGCCAACGTCCTGACTTTC. The chain uses TRBV5-4 and TRBJ2-6; 8 bases map to TRBD2. The CDR3 sequence is 18 residues long. The germline gives CDR1 SGHNT, CDR2 YYREEE (reference sequence). The J segment lost 2 bases and the V segment lost 4 bases, leaving 11 bases of the junction unmatched.

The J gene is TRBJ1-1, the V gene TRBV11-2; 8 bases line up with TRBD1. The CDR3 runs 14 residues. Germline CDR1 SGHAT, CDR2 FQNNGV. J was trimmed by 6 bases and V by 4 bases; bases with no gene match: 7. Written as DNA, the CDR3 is TGTGCCAGCAGCTATGGACAGGGTTCGGCTGAAGCTTTCTTT. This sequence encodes CASSYGQGSAEAFF.

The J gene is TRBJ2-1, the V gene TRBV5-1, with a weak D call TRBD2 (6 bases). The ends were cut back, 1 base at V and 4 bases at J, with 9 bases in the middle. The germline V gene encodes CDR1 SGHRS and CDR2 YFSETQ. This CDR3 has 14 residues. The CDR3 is CASSLIADYNEQFF. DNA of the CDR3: TGCGCCAGCAGCTTGATAGCGGATTACAATGAGCAGTTCTTC. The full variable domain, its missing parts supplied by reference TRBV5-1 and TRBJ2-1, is KAGVTQTPRYLIKTRGQQVTLSCSPISGHRSVSWYQQTPGQGLQFLFEYFSETQRNKGNFPGRFSGRQFSNSRSEMNVSTLELGDSALYLCASSLIADYNEQFFGPGTRLTVL.

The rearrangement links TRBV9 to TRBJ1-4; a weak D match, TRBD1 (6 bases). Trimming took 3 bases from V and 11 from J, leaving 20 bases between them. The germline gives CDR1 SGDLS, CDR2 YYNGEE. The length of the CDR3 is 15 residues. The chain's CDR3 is CASSANTAGASKLFF. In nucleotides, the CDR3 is TGTGCCAGCAGCGCCAATACGGCGGGGGCTAGTAAACTGTTTTTT.

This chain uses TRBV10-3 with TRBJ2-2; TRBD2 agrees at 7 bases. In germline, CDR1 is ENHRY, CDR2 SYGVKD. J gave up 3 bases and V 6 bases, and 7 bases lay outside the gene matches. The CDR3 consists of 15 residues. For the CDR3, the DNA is TGTGCCATCAGAGGACTAGGCCATGACACCGGGGAGCTGTTTTTT. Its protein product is CAIRGLGHDTGELFF.

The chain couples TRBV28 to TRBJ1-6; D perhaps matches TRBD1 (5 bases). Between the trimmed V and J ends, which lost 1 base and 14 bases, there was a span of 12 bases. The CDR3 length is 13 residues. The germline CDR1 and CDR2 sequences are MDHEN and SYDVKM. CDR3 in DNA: TGTGCCAGCAGTTTATTGGACAAGAATTCCCTCCACTTT. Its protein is CASSLLDKNSLHF.

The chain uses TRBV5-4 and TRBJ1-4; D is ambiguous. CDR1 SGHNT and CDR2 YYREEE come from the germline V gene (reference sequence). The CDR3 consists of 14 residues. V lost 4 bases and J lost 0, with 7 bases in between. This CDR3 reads CASSTGATNEKLFF. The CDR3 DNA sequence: TGTGCCAGCAGCACGGGTGCAACTAATGAAAAACTGTTTTTT.

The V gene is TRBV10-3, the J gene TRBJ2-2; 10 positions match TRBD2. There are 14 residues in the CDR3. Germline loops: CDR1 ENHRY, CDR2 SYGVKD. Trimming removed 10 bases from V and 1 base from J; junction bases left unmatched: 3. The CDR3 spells CATIAGGNTGELFF. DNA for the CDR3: TGTGCCACCATAGCGGGGGGGAACACCGGGGAGCTGTTTTTT.

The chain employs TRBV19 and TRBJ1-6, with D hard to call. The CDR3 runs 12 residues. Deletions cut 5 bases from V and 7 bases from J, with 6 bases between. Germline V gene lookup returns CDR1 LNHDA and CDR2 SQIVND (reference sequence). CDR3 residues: CASSVQNSPLHF. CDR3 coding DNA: TGTGCCAGTAGTGTACAGAATTCACCCCTCCACTTT.

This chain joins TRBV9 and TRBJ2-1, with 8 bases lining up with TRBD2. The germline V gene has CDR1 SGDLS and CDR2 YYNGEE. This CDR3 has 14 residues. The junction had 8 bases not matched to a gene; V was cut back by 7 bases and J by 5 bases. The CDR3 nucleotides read TGTGCCAGCGGATCAGCGGGGGTGAACAATGAGCAGTTCTTC. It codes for CASGSAGVNNEQFF. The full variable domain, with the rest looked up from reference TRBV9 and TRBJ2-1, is DSGVTQTPKHLITATGQRVTLRCSPRSGDLSVYWYQQSLDQGLQFLIQYYNGEERAKGNILERFSAQQFPDLHSELNLSSLELGDSALYFCASGSAGVNNEQFFGPGTRLTVL.

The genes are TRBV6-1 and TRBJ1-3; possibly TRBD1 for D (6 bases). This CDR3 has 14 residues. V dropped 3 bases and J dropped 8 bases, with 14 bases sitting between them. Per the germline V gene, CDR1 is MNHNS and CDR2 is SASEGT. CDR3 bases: TGTGCCAGCAGTGAGAGGGGGACCTCGGACACCATATATTTT. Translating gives CASSERGTSDTIYF.

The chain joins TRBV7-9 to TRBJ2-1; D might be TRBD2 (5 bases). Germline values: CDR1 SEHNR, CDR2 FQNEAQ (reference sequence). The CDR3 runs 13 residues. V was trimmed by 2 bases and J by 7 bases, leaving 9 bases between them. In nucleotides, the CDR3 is TGTGCCAGCAGCTTAATGAGAGGGAATGAGCAGTTCTTC. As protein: CASSLMRGNEQFF.

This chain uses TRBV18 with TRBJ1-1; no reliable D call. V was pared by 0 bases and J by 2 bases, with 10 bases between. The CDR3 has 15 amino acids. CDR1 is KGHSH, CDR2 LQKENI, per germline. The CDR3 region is CASSPPSRSNTEAFF. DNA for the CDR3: TGTGCCAGCTCACCACCGTCCAGAAGTAACACTGAAGCTTTCTTT. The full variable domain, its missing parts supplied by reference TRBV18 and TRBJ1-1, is NAGVMQNPRHLVRRRGQEARLRCSPMKGHSHVYWYRQLPEEGLKFMVYLQKENIIDESGMPKERFSAEFPKEGPSILRIQQVVRGDSAAYFCASSPPSRSNTEAFFGQGTRLTVV.

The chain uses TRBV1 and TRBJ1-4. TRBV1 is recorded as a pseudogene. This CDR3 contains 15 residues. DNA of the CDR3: TGCACCAGCACCTCAACGGGACTTGCCAATGAAAAACTGTTTTTT. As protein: CTSTSTGLANEKLFF.

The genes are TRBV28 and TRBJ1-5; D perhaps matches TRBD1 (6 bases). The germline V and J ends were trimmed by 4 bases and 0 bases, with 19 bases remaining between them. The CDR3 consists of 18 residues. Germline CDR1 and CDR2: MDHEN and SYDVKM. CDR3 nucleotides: TGTGCCAGCAGTTCCCCGCCCGGGGGGGCTTTTAGCAATCAGCCCCAGCATTTT. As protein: CASSSPPGGAFSNQPQHF.

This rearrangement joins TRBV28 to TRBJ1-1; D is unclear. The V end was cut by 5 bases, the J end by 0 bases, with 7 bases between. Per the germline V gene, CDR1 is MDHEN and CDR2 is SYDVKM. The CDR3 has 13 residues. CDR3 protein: CASSPYMNTEAFF. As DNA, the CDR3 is TGTGCCAGCAGTCCTTATATGAACACTGAAGCTTTCTTT.

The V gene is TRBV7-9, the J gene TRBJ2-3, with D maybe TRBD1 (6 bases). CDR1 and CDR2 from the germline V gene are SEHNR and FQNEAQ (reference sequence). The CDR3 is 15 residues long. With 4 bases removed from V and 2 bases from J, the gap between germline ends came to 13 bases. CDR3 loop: CASSSGTLHTDTQYF. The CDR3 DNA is TGTGCCAGCAGCTCCGGGACATTACACACAGATACGCAGTATTTT.

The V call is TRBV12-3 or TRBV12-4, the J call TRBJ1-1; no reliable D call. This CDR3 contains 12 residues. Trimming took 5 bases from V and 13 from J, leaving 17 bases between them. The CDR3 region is CASSPRISIVFF. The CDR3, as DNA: TGTGCCAGCAGTCCTCGGATTAGCATAGTTTTCTTT.

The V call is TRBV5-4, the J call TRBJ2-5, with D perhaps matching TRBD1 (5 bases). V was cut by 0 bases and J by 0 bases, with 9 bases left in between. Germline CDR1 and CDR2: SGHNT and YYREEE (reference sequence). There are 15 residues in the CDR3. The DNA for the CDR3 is TGTGCCAGCAGCTTGGCCAGGGCAGACCAAGAGACCCAGTACTTC. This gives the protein CASSLARADQETQYF.

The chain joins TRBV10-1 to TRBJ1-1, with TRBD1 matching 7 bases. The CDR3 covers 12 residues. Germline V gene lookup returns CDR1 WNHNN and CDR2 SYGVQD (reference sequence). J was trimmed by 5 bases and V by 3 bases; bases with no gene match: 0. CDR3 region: CASSEQGTEAFF. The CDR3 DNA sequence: TGCGCCAGCAGTGAACAGGGGACTGAAGCTTTCTTT.

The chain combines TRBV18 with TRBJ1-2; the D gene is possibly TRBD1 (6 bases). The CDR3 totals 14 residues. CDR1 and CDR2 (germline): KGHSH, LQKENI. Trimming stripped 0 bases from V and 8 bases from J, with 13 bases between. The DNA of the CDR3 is TGTGCCAGCTCACCACCGAACAGGGTTGGCGGCTACACCTTC. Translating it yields CASSPPNRVGGYTF.